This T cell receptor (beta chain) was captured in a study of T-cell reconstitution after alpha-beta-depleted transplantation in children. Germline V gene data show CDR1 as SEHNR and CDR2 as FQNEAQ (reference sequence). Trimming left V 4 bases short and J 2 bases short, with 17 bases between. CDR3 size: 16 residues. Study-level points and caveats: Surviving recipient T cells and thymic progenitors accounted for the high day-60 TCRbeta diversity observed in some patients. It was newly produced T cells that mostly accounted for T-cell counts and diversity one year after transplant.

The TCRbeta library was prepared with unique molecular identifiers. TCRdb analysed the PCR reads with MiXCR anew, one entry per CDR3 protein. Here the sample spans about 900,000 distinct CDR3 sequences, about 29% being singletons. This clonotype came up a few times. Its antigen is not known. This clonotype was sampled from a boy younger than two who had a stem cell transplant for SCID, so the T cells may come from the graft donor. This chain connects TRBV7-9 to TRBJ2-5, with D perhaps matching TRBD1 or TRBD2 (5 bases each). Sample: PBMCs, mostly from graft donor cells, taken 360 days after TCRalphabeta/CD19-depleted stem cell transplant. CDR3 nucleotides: TGTGCCAGCAGCTCACCTCGCAGGGACGGGCAAGAGACCCAGTACTTC. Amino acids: CASSSPRRDGQETQYF.